The next 28 T cell receptor beta chains were all read from a single sample in a study of T cell changes during pregnancy in multiple sclerosis. Libraries were prepared by immunoSEQ multiplex PCR; TCRdb keeps only in-frame clonotypes and omits some of them. The sample carries roughly 42,000 clones, 85% to 90% recorded once. Sequences were derived from CD4+ T cells from peripheral blood mononuclear cells, sampled in the first trimester of pregnancy. The receptors shown here come from a female donor with multiple sclerosis, enrolled in a pregnancy study.

The CDR3 DNA sequence: TGTGCCAGCAGCCAAGAAATCGGCGGGAGGCCCCAATTCTTC. It translates to CASSQEIGGRPQFF. The rearrangement uses TRBV4-2 and TRBJ2-1; 8 nucleotides agree with TRBD2. Losses at the gene ends were 0 bases for V and 16 bases for J; bases not matched to a gene: 11. CDR1 is LGHNA and CDR2 is YNFKEQ in the germline V gene. This CDR3 comprises 14 residues.

This chain joins TRBV5-1 and TRBJ1-2, with no clear D. The CDR3 length is 14 residues. V was clipped by 3 bases and J by 4 bases, with 13 bases between them. The germline CDR1 and CDR2 sequences are SGHRS and YFSETQ. The DNA of the CDR3 is TGCGCCAGCAGCTCACAGAGAGTTGGCTATGGCTACACCTTC. This translates into CASSSQRVGYGYTF.

This chain links TRBV6-6 with TRBJ1-5; TRBD1 is a possible D gene (5 bases). CDR1 is MNHNY, CDR2 SVGAGI, per germline (reference sequence). The CDR3 has 13 amino acids. The germline V and J ends were trimmed by 6 bases and 3 bases, with 9 bases remaining between them. The chain's CDR3 is CASRTDHNQPQHF. CDR3 DNA: TGTGCCAGCAGGACAGACCACAATCAGCCCCAGCATTTT.

This sequence joins TRBV11-2 and TRBJ2-7, with a tentative D call TRBD2 (6 bases). The CDR3 spans 16 residues. Trimming pared 6 bases from V and 1 base from J, leaving 19 bases between. The germline CDR1 and CDR2 sequences are SGHAT and FQNNGV. The CDR3 sequence: CASRQLRGTDSYEQYF. For the CDR3, the DNA is TGTGCCAGCAGACAACTGCGCGGGACGGATTCCTACGAGCAGTACTTC.

V usage is TRBV5-5 and J usage is TRBJ2-7; 10 positions match TRBD1. The CDR3 is 14 residues long. CDR1 is SGHKS and CDR2 is YYEKEE in the germline V gene (reference sequence). With V trimmed by 5 bases and J by 5 bases, 7 bases remained unmatched. CDR3 in amino acids: CASRTGQGSHEQYF. The CDR3 bases are TGTGCCAGCAGAACGGGACAGGGGTCACACGAGCAGTACTTC.

The rearrangement links TRBV7-2 to TRBJ1-1, with D possibly matching TRBD1 (5 bases). This CDR3 is 15 amino acids long. V was pared by 5 bases and J by 2 bases, with 15 bases between. Looked up from germline, CDR1 is SGHTA and CDR2 is FQGNSA. CDR3 protein: CASSPRQGVNTEAFF. Written as DNA, the CDR3 is TGTGCCAGCAGCCCCAGGCAAGGGGTTAACACTGAAGCTTTCTTT.

This chain uses TRBV13 with TRBJ2-1; D ambiguous. CDR3 size: 12 residues. Per germline, CDR1 PRHDT and CDR2 FYEKMQ (reference sequence). The V gene lost 6 bases and the J gene lost 6 bases, with 9 bases spanning the gap. The CDR3: CASRALSNEQFF. Here the CDR3 DNA reads TGTGCCAGCAGAGCTTTGTCCAATGAGCAGTTCTTC.

The V and J genes are TRBV11-2 and TRBJ2-7, with TRBD1 matching over 7 bases. Germline-derived CDR1 and CDR2 are SGHAT and FQNNGV. The length of the CDR3 is 16 residues. With 6 bases clipped from V and 1 base from J, the junction kept 12 bases outside the gene matches. CDR3 sequence: CASRTTTGTASYEQYF. The CDR3 bases are TGTGCCAGCAGGACCACGACCGGGACAGCTTCCTACGAGCAGTACTTC.

V gene TRBV7-2 combines with J gene TRBJ1-2; D is perhaps TRBD1 (5 bases). CDR3 length: 16 amino acids. V was cut by 5 bases and J by 5 bases, with 21 bases left in between. CDR1 is SGHTA and CDR2 is FQGNSA in the germline V gene. The CDR3 coding sequence is TGTGCCAGCAGCCCCAGTGTCGGGGGAGGGGCGTATGGCTACACCTTC. This gives the protein CASSPSVGGGAYGYTF.

The chain is built from TRBV19 and TRBJ1-4; TRBD1 aligns across 8 bases. The V segment lost 3 bases and the J segment 6 bases; nucleotides outside the gene matches: 6. The V gene's germline CDR1 is LNHDA and CDR2 SQIVND (reference sequence). The CDR3 is 15 residues long. This CDR3 reads CASSIGQGGYEKLFF. The CDR3 region has the DNA TGTGCCAGTAGTATCGGACAGGGCGGCTATGAAAAACTGTTTTTT.

The CDR3 loop is CASSLVMGTPQQETQYF. The DNA of the CDR3 is TGCGCCAGCAGCTTGGTGATGGGGACACCTCAACAAGAGACCCAGTACTTC. V and J are TRBV5-1 and TRBJ2-5; a possible D gene is TRBD1 (6 bases). CDR1 is SGHRS, CDR2 YFSETQ, per germline. The V end lost 0 bases, the J end lost 2 bases, and 17 bases lay between the germline ends. The CDR3 runs 17 residues.

This sequence joins TRBV7-2 and TRBJ2-1; D gene uncertain. This CDR3 contains 9 residues. In germline, CDR1 is SGHTA, CDR2 FQGNSA. Trimming shortened V by 10 bases and J by 7 bases, and 5 bases separated the two germline ends. This CDR3 is CATGNEQFF. The DNA for the CDR3 is TGTGCCACAGGTAATGAGCAGTTCTTC.

The chain has TRBV5-4 and TRBJ1-3, with D maybe TRBD1 (5 bases). The V gene lost 2 bases and the J gene lost 4 bases, with 13 bases spanning the gap. The germline CDR1 and CDR2 sequences are SGHNT and YYREEE (reference sequence). The CDR3 length is 15 residues. DNA for the CDR3: TGTGCCAGCAGCTTCCAGGGTAGGGCAGGAAACACCATATATTTT. It encodes CASSFQGRAGNTIYF.

The chain uses TRBV6-1 and TRBJ1-3; 7 positions match TRBD1. The CDR3 has 15 residues. Germline lookup yields CDR1 MNHNS and CDR2 SASEGT. V lost 4 bases to trimming and J lost 2 bases; unmatched junction nucleotides: 5. The CDR3 coding sequence is TGTGCCAGCAGTGCTGCGACAGGGACTGGAAACACCATATATTTT. Translated: CASSAATGTGNTIYF.

The V gene is TRBV6-5, the J gene TRBJ2-2; 7 bases map to TRBD1. J gave up 5 bases and V 6 bases, and 6 bases lay outside the gene matches. The CDR3 runs to 14 residues. Germline-derived CDR1 and CDR2 are MNHEY and SVGAGI. DNA for the CDR3: TGTGCCAGCAGGGTACAGGGGAGAACCGGGGAGCTGTTTTTT. Translation: CASRVQGRTGELFF.

The genes are TRBV27 and TRBJ2-3; D unclear. The CDR3 runs to 14 residues. With 6 bases removed from V and 0 bases from J, the gap between germline ends came to 10 bases. CDR1 is MNHEY, CDR2 SMNVEV, per germline (reference sequence). The CDR3 region is CASRFLTSTDTQYF. CDR3 DNA sequence: TGTGCCAGCAGATTCTTGACTAGCACAGATACGCAGTATTTT.

The V call is TRBV29-1, the J call TRBJ1-2, with D perhaps matching TRBD1 (5 bases). The V and J ends lost 1 base and 4 bases respectively, with 7 bases between them. CDR1 is SQVTM, CDR2 ANQGSEA, per germline. The CDR3 is 12 residues long. The CDR3 DNA is TGCAGCGTTGAAGGGACACCCTATGGCTACACCTTC. This codes for CSVEGTPYGYTF.

The chain has TRBV19 and TRBJ1-5; 12 bases agree with TRBD1. Germline V lookup: CDR1 LNHDA, CDR2 SQIVND (reference sequence). V dropped 6 bases and J dropped 2; count of bases not matched to a gene: 5. The CDR3 consists of 16 residues. In nucleotides, the CDR3 is TGTGCCAGTAGCGGGACAGGGGGCTCAGGCAATCAGCCCCAGCATTTT. This sequence encodes CASSGTGGSGNQPQHF. Full variable domain (rest looked up from reference TRBV19 and TRBJ1-5): DGGITQSPKYLFRKEGQNVTLSCEQNLNHDAMYWYRQDPGQGLRLIYYSQIVNDFQKGDIAEGYSVSREKKESFPLTVTSAQKNPTAFYLCASSGTGGSGNQPQHFGDGTRLSIL.

The chain links TRBV19 to TRBJ1-5, with 8 bases identical to TRBD1. V gave up 8 bases and J gave up 4 bases; unmatched junction bases: 10. The length of the CDR3 is 15 residues. In germline, CDR1 is LNHDA, CDR2 SQIVND (reference sequence). CDR3 nucleotides: TGTGCCAGTTCCGCGGACAGGGCCAGTAATCAGCCCCAGCATTTT. Translated: CASSADRASNQPQHF.

The rearrangement links TRBV6-6 to TRBJ1-5, with 9 bases fitting TRBD1. V lost 6 bases and J lost 4; bases outside the gene matches: 7. The germline V gene has CDR1 MNHNY and CDR2 SVGAGI (reference sequence). The CDR3 runs to 15 residues. For the CDR3, the DNA is TGTGCCAGCAGCCGGGGACAGGGTCGAAATCAGCCCCAGCATTTT. It specifies CASSRGQGRNQPQHF.

The chain has TRBV7-2 and TRBJ2-2, with D maybe TRBD2 (6 bases). The V end was cut by 5 bases, the J end by 5 bases, with 18 bases between. The CDR3 loop spans 16 amino acids. The germline V gene has CDR1 SGHTA and CDR2 FQGNSA. CDR3 DNA: TGTGCCAGCAGCGTTACGAGCGGGTCGGTGACCGGGGAGCTGTTTTTT. Translating gives CASSVTSGSVTGELFF.

The rearrangement links TRBV4-3 to TRBJ1-4; 9 bases line up with TRBD1. CDR1 LGHNA and CDR2 YSLEER come from the germline V gene. J gave up 10 bases and V 3 bases, and 9 bases lay outside the gene matches. The CDR3 consists of 15 residues. The DNA of the CDR3 is TGCGCCAGCAGCCAGGAGAGGACAGGGGTGGCAAAACTGTTTTTT. Protein: CASSQERTGVAKLFF.

This rearrangement joins TRBV30 to TRBJ1-1; 8 bases line up with TRBD1. Germline V lookup: CDR1 GTSNPN, CDR2 SVGIG (reference sequence). V trimming: 4 bases; J trimming: 2 bases; junction bases outside the gene matches: 6. The CDR3 is 14 residues long. The CDR3 loop is CAWNFGQGNTEAFF. CDR3 DNA: TGTGCCTGGAACTTCGGACAGGGCAACACTGAAGCTTTCTTT. Filled out from reference TRBV30 and TRBJ1-1, the complete variable domain reads SQTIHQWPATLVQPVGSPLSLECTVEGTSNPNLYWYRQAAGRGLQLLFYSVGIGQISSEVPQNLSASRPQDRQFILSSKKLLLSDSGFYLCAWNFGQGNTEAFFGQGTRLTVV.

This clone was recorded only once. J is TRBJ2-1 and V is TRBV2; 11 bases map to TRBD2. CDR1 SNHLY and CDR2 FYNNEI come from the germline V gene. This CDR3 comprises 16 residues. Trimming took 5 bases from V and 3 from J; bases not matched to a gene: 6. For the CDR3, the DNA is TGTGCCAGCAGTTTTGTAGCGGGAGGGCTCTACAATGAGCAGTTCTTC. It translates to CASSFVAGGLYNEQFF.

This chain connects TRBV7-7 to TRBJ2-5; D uncertain. V lost 5 bases and J lost 4, with 14 bases in between. This CDR3 spans 14 amino acids. Germline CDR1 reads SSHAT; CDR2 reads FNYEAQ (reference sequence). CDR3 amino acids: CASSAPWSRETQYF. Written as DNA, the CDR3 is TGTGCCAGCAGCGCCCCATGGAGCAGAGAGACCCAGTACTTC.

The chain employs TRBV27 and TRBJ2-2; D perhaps matches TRBD2 (7 bases). Trimming took off 6 bases at V and 6 bases at J, with 20 bases between the two ends. CDR3 size: 16 residues. Germline lookup yields CDR1 MNHEY and CDR2 SMNVEV (reference sequence). DNA for the CDR3: TGTGCCAGCAGATTAGGGGGGGCGAGGGGGTCCGGGGAGCTGTTTTTT. Protein sequence: CASRLGGARGSGELFF.

This clone has just a few counts. The chain couples TRBV4-2 to TRBJ1-3, with D possibly matching TRBD1 (6 bases). The V and J ends lost 2 bases and 0 bases respectively, with 20 bases between them. Germline V gene sequence: CDR1 LGHNA, CDR2 YNFKEQ. The CDR3 spans 19 residues. The CDR3 is CASSQPRAGQRSSGNTIYF. The CDR3 DNA reads TGTGCCAGCAGCCAACCACGCGCTGGACAGCGATCCTCTGGAAACACCATATATTTT.

The rearrangement joins TRBV5-6 to TRBJ2-2; the D gene is possibly TRBD1 (5 bases). There are 14 residues in the CDR3. In germline, CDR1 is SGHDT, CDR2 YYEEEE. Trimming stripped 2 bases from V and 1 base from J, with 6 bases between. CDR3 DNA: TGTGCCAGCAGCTTTCAGGGGAACACCGGGGAGCTGTTTTTT. Its translation is CASSFQGNTGELFF.